This T cell receptor (beta chain) emerged from a study of blood T cell repertoires in COVID-19. Study-level background: Acute and convalescent COVID-19 samples came from the United States, Italy and Spain. PBMCs, B-cell-depleted T cells, or T cells were the source of the cDNA or gDNA that made up the material.

Germline V CDR1 and CDR2: LGHDT, YNNKEL (reference sequence). Between the trimmed V and J ends, which lost 5 bases and 2 bases, there was a span of 7 bases. This CDR3 has 13 residues. In the original workflow: Estimates of nucleated cell counts were drawn from the amplification of reference gene primers. Sequencing was performed with immunoSEQ multiplex PCR; in TCRdb, only in-frame clones are kept and a portion is missing. The DNA gave D and trimming, while V, J and clone size come from that table. The sample holds about 35,000 clones, about 80% seen once. The specimen sequenced was peripheral blood. The J gene is TRBJ2-1, the V gene TRBV3-1 (or the pseudogene TRBV3-2), with D possibly being TRBD2 (6 bases). The clonotype originates from a man aged 50 to 59 with acute or convalescent COVID-19. CDR3: CASSREAYNEQFF. The CDR3 nucleotides are TGTGCCAGCAGCAGGGAGGCCTACAATGAGCAGTTCTTC.